These 7 T cell receptor beta chains were sequenced from one sample in a study of T-cell memory formation after mild COVID-19. In TCRdb, the 5' RACE reads were re-called with MiXCR into one record per CDR3 protein. The table has around 510,000 distinct CDR3 sequences, about 20% seen once; the top ten hold about 8.7%. Sequenced material: PBMCs or a T cell subset sorted from them (not recorded which). The receptors were sampled from an adult woman who had mild COVID-19 (a few samples of this study predate the infection). Cell type and time point are not known.

At least ten counts were recorded for this clonotype. The V and J genes are TRBV7-3 and TRBJ2-3; D unresolved. Trimming took off 2 bases at V and 4 bases at J, with 10 bases between the two ends. CDR3 length: 14 residues. Germline lookup yields CDR1 SGHTA and CDR2 FQGTGA. The CDR3, as DNA: TGTGCCAGCAGCTTACGGGCCGCCCCAGATACGCAGTATTTT. This translates into CASSLRAAPDTQYF.

This sequence joins TRBV7-9 and TRBJ2-1; either TRBD1 or TRBD2 may supply D (6 bases each). This CDR3 spans 13 amino acids. Between the trimmed V and J ends, which lost 5 bases and 10 bases, there was a span of 15 bases. Germline V gives CDR1 SEHNR, CDR2 FQNEAQ (reference sequence). As DNA, the CDR3 is TGTGCCAGCAGCGTCCGGGGGCTACGAGAGCAGTTCTTC. Its translation is CASSVRGLREQFF.

This clonotype was detected a few times. CDR3 nucleotides: TGCAGTGGGGGAAGAGCGGGAGGGTACGAGCAGTACTTC. Its protein is CSGGRAGGYEQYF. The V gene is TRBV20-1, the J gene TRBJ2-7; 10 bases match TRBD2. Per the germline V gene, CDR1 is DFQATT and CDR2 is SNEGSKA (reference sequence). The length of the CDR3 is 13 residues. With 7 bases clipped from V and 4 bases from J, the junction kept 7 bases outside the gene matches.

The chain combines TRBV12-3 or TRBV12-4 with TRBJ2-7, with TRBD2 matching over 9 bases. This CDR3 contains 15 residues. Trimming took 4 bases from V and 3 from J; bases not matched to a gene: 7. CDR3 nucleotides: TGTGCCAGCAGTTCTAGCGGGGCCACTATCTACGAGCAGTACTTC. It encodes CASSSSGATIYEQYF.

The gene calls are TRBV29-1 and TRBJ1-1; D is unresolved. CDR1 and CDR2 from the germline V gene are SQVTM and ANQGSEA. Trimming left V 5 bases short and J 1 base short, with 11 bases between. CDR3 size: 13 residues. CDR3 amino acids: CSVYAGGNTEAFF. The CDR3 DNA follows: TGCAGCGTTTATGCGGGAGGGAACACTGAAGCTTTCTTT. Full variable domain (rest looked up from reference TRBV29-1 and TRBJ1-1): SAVISQKPSRDICQRGTSLTIQCQVDSQVTMMFWYRQQPGQSLTLIATANQGSEATYESGFVIDKFPISRPNLTFSTLTVSNMSPEDSSIYLCSVYAGGNTEAFFGQGTRLTVV.

As regards this clonotype: One end of the junction fails to match germline, which may point to a read error. The chain couples TRBV7-7 to TRBJ2-7; 7 nucleotides agree with TRBD2. This CDR3 is built from 15 residues. Germline V gene lookup returns CDR1 SSHAT and CDR2 FNYEAQ (reference sequence). For the CDR3, the DNA is TGTGCTAGCAGCCCCAGCGGGACCTTCTCCTACGAGCAGTACTTC. As protein: CASSPSGTFSYEQYF. Drawing the rest from reference TRBV7-7 and TRBJ2-7, the complete variable domain is GAGVSQSPRYKVTKRGQDVTLRCDPISSHATLYWYQQALGQGPEFLTYFNYEAQPDKSGLPSDRFSAERPEGSISTLTIQRTEQRDSAMYRCASSPSGTFSYEQYFGPGTRLTVT.

The V gene is TRBV6-4, the J gene TRBJ2-1; 12 bases align to TRBD2. The germline gives CDR1 MRHNA, CDR2 SNTAGT. The CDR3 sequence is 15 residues long. With V trimmed by 6 bases and J by 8 bases, 8 bases remained unmatched. Here the CDR3 DNA reads TGTGCCAGCAGGCAGACTAGCGGGAGTCTTTATGAGCAGTTCTTC. Residues: CASRQTSGSLYEQFF.